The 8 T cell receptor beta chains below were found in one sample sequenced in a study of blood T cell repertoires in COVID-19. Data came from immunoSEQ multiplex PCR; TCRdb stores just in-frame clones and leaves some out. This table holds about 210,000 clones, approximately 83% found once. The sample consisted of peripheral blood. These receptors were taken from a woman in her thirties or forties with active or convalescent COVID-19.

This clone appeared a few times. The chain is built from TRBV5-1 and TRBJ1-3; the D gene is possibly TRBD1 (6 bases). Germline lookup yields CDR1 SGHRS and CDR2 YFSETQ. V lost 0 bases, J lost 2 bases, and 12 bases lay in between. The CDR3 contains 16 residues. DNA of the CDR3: TGCGCCAGCAGCTTGGCCATGGGACAAACTGGAAACACCATATATTTT. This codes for CASSLAMGQTGNTIYF.

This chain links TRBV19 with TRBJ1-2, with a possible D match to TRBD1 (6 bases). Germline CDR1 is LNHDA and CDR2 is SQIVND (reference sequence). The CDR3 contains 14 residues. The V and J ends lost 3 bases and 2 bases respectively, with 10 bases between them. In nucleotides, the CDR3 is TGTGCCAGTAGTATTGACAGGAGCAACTATGGCTACACCTTC. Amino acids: CASSIDRSNYGYTF.

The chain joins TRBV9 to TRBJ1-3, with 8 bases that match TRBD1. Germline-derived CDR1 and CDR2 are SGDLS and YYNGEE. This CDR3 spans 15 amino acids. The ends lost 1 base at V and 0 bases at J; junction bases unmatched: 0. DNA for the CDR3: TGTGCCAGCAGCGTACAGGGGGCCTCTGGAAACACCATATATTTT. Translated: CASSVQGASGNTIYF.

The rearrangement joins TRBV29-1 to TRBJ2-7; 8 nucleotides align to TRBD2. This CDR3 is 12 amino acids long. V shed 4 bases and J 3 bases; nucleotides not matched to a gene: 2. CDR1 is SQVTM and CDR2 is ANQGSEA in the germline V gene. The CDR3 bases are TGCAGCGTTGGTACTAGCGGCTACGAGCAGTACTTC. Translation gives CSVGTSGYEQYF.

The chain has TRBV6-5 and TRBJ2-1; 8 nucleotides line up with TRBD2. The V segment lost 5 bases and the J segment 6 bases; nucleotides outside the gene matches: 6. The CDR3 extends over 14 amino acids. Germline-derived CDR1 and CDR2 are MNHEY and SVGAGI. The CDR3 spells CASSHTSGLNEQFF. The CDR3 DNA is TGTGCCAGCAGTCATACTAGCGGCCTCAATGAGCAGTTCTTC.

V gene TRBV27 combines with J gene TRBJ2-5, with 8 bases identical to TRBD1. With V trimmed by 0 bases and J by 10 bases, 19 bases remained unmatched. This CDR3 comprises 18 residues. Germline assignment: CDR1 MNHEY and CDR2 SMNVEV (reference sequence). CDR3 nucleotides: TGTGCCAGCAGTTTATCCTCAATTCCCCGGGCAGGGGGCGGTCGCCAGTACTTC. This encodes CASSLSSIPRAGGGRQYF.

CDR3 region: CASSYDRSEAFF. As DNA, the CDR3 is TGTGCCAGCAGTTACGACAGGTCTGAAGCTTTCTTT. The chain couples TRBV6-2 or TRBV6-3 to TRBJ1-1; D may be TRBD1 (6 bases). The germline V gene has CDR1 MNHEY and CDR2 SVGEGT. This CDR3 is 12 amino acids long. Trimming pared 2 bases from V and 6 bases from J, leaving 7 bases between.

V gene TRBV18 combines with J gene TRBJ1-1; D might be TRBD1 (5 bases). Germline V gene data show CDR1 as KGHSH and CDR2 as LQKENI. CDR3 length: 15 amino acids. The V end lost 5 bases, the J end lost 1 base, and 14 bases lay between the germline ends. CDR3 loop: CASSKSQGRNTEAFF. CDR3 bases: TGTGCCAGCTCAAAAAGTCAGGGTAGGAACACTGAAGCTTTCTTT.